The 10 T cell receptor beta chains presented below share a single source sample, sequenced in a study of identical twins. TCRdb called the 5' RACE reads again in MiXCR, with one record for every CDR3 protein. Of some 240,000 distinct CDR3 sequences in the sample, about 8.3% are singletons; the top ten hold approximately 3%. The same sample was also studied in work on yellow fever vaccine responses in identical twins.

Input material: CD8+ T cells sorted from blood. These receptors were collected from a young woman in good health.

This clonotype was detected only a few times. J is TRBJ2-3 and V is TRBV2, with a possible D match to TRBD2 (6 bases). Germline loops: CDR1 SNHLY, CDR2 FYNNEI. This CDR3 is built from 14 residues. Between the trimmed V and J ends, which lost 7 bases and 1 base, there was a span of 12 bases. CDR3 nucleotides: TGTGCCAGCATGGTGTGGGGGGGCACAGATACGCAGTATTTT. This codes for CASMVWGGTDTQYF. Full variable domain (rest looked up from reference TRBV2 and TRBJ2-3): EPEVTQTPSHQVTQMGQEVILRCVPISNHLYFYWYRQILGQKVEFLVSFYNNEISEKSEIFDDQFSVERPDGSNFTLKIRSTKLEDSAMYFCASMVWGGTDTQYFGPGTRLTVL.

This clonotype was counted a few times. V usage is TRBV12-3 or TRBV12-4 and J usage is TRBJ1-1; D call uncertain. The V end was cut by 0 bases, the J end by 7 bases, with 12 bases between. The CDR3 has 14 residues. CDR3: CASSLAGWAGEAFF. In DNA form, the CDR3 reads TGTGCCAGCAGTTTAGCAGGGTGGGCAGGTGAAGCTTTCTTT.

This clonotype was picked up many times. This rearrangement joins TRBV28 to TRBJ2-1; D possibly uses TRBD1 or TRBD2 (5 bases each). The CDR3 spans 15 residues. Germline CDR1 MDHEN, CDR2 SYDVKM. With 6 bases removed from V and 8 bases from J, the gap between germline ends came to 20 bases. The CDR3 region has the DNA TGTGCCAGCAGCTCACTCCTCCAGGGAGTCCATGAGCAGTTCTTC. Its protein is CASSSLLQGVHEQFF. Supplemented by reference TRBV28 and TRBJ2-1, the full variable domain reads DVKVTQSSRYLVKRTGEKVFLECVQDMDHENMFWYRQDPGLGLRLIYFSYDVKMKEKGDIPEGYSVSREKKERFSLILESASTNQTSMYLCASSSLLQGVHEQFFGPGTRLTVL.

This clonotype was seen many times. The chain combines TRBV6-2 or TRBV6-3 with TRBJ2-3, with TRBD2 matching over 11 bases. Germline assignment: CDR1 MNHEY and CDR2 SVGEGT. This CDR3 region has 17 residues. The V segment lost 4 bases and the J segment 2 bases; nucleotides outside the gene matches: 8. The CDR3 is CASSSPGLAVSTDTQYF. The CDR3 region has the DNA TGTGCCAGCAGTTCCCCGGGACTAGCGGTCTCCACAGATACGCAGTATTTT.

The V call is TRBV5-6, the J call TRBJ1-5; no definite D call. Germline V gene sequence: CDR1 SGHDT, CDR2 YYEEEE. The CDR3 runs to 13 residues. The V gene lost 1 base and the J gene lost 5 bases, with 7 bases spanning the gap. For the CDR3, the DNA is TGTGCCAGCAGCTTGAGCAGCCATCAGCCCCAGCATTTT. It yields the protein CASSLSSHQPQHF. Looking up the rest from reference TRBV5-6 and TRBJ1-5 gives the full variable domain: DAGVTQSPTHLIKTRGQQVTLRCSPKSGHDTVSWYQQALGQGPQFIFQYYEEEERQRGNFPDRFSGHQFPNYSSELNVNALLLGDSALYLCASSLSSHQPQHFGDGTRLSIL.

The rearrangement joins TRBV11-1 to TRBJ2-6, with D possibly TRBD1 on 5 matching bases. Germline V lookup: CDR1 SGHAT, CDR2 FQDESV (reference sequence). With 1 base removed from V and 0 bases from J, the gap between germline ends came to 16 bases. The CDR3 has 19 amino acids. This CDR3 reads CASSLGTRVPSSGANVLTF. The DNA of the CDR3 is TGTGCCAGCAGCTTAGGGACCAGGGTCCCCAGCTCTGGGGCCAACGTCCTGACTTTC.

This clonotype has only a few counts. The chain is built from TRBV4-3 and TRBJ2-5; D is tentatively TRBD1 or TRBD2 (6 bases each). V was pared by 0 bases and J by 4 bases, with 15 bases between. From germline, CDR1 is LGHNA and CDR2 YSLEER. The CDR3 loop spans 16 amino acids. The CDR3 DNA is TGCGCCAGCAGCCAAGAAGCACAGGGAGGAAGAGAGACCCAGTACTTC. Its translation: CASSQEAQGGRETQYF.

The table lists this clonotype with a few counts. The CDR3 spells CASSYNGQGARTEAFF. The DNA for the CDR3 is TGTGCCAGCAGTTACAACGGACAGGGGGCGCGCACTGAAGCTTTCTTT. This chain connects TRBV6-5 to TRBJ1-1; 11 bases are shared with TRBD1. The CDR3 has 16 residues. V dropped 2 bases and J dropped 4; count of bases not matched to a gene: 6. Germline assignment: CDR1 MNHEY and CDR2 SVGAGI.

In its sample, this clonotype was seen a few times. This rearrangement joins TRBV5-6 to TRBJ1-1, with 9 bases matching TRBD1. The CDR3 has 16 residues. Germline V lookup: CDR1 SGHDT, CDR2 YYEEEE. J was trimmed by 3 bases and V by 0 bases; bases with no gene match: 6. In DNA form, the CDR3 reads TGTGCCAGCAGCTTGGAAGCAGGACAGGGGCACACTGAAGCTTTCTTT. Amino acid sequence: CASSLEAGQGHTEAFF.

The chain links TRBV7-9 to TRBJ1-4; no clear D. With 3 bases removed from V and 7 bases from J, the gap between germline ends came to 6 bases. Looked up from germline, CDR1 is SEHNR and CDR2 is FQNEAQ (reference sequence). This CDR3 comprises 12 residues. The DNA for the CDR3 is TGTGCCAGCAGCTTGTCCGGTGAAAAACTGTTTTTT. Protein product: CASSLSGEKLFF.